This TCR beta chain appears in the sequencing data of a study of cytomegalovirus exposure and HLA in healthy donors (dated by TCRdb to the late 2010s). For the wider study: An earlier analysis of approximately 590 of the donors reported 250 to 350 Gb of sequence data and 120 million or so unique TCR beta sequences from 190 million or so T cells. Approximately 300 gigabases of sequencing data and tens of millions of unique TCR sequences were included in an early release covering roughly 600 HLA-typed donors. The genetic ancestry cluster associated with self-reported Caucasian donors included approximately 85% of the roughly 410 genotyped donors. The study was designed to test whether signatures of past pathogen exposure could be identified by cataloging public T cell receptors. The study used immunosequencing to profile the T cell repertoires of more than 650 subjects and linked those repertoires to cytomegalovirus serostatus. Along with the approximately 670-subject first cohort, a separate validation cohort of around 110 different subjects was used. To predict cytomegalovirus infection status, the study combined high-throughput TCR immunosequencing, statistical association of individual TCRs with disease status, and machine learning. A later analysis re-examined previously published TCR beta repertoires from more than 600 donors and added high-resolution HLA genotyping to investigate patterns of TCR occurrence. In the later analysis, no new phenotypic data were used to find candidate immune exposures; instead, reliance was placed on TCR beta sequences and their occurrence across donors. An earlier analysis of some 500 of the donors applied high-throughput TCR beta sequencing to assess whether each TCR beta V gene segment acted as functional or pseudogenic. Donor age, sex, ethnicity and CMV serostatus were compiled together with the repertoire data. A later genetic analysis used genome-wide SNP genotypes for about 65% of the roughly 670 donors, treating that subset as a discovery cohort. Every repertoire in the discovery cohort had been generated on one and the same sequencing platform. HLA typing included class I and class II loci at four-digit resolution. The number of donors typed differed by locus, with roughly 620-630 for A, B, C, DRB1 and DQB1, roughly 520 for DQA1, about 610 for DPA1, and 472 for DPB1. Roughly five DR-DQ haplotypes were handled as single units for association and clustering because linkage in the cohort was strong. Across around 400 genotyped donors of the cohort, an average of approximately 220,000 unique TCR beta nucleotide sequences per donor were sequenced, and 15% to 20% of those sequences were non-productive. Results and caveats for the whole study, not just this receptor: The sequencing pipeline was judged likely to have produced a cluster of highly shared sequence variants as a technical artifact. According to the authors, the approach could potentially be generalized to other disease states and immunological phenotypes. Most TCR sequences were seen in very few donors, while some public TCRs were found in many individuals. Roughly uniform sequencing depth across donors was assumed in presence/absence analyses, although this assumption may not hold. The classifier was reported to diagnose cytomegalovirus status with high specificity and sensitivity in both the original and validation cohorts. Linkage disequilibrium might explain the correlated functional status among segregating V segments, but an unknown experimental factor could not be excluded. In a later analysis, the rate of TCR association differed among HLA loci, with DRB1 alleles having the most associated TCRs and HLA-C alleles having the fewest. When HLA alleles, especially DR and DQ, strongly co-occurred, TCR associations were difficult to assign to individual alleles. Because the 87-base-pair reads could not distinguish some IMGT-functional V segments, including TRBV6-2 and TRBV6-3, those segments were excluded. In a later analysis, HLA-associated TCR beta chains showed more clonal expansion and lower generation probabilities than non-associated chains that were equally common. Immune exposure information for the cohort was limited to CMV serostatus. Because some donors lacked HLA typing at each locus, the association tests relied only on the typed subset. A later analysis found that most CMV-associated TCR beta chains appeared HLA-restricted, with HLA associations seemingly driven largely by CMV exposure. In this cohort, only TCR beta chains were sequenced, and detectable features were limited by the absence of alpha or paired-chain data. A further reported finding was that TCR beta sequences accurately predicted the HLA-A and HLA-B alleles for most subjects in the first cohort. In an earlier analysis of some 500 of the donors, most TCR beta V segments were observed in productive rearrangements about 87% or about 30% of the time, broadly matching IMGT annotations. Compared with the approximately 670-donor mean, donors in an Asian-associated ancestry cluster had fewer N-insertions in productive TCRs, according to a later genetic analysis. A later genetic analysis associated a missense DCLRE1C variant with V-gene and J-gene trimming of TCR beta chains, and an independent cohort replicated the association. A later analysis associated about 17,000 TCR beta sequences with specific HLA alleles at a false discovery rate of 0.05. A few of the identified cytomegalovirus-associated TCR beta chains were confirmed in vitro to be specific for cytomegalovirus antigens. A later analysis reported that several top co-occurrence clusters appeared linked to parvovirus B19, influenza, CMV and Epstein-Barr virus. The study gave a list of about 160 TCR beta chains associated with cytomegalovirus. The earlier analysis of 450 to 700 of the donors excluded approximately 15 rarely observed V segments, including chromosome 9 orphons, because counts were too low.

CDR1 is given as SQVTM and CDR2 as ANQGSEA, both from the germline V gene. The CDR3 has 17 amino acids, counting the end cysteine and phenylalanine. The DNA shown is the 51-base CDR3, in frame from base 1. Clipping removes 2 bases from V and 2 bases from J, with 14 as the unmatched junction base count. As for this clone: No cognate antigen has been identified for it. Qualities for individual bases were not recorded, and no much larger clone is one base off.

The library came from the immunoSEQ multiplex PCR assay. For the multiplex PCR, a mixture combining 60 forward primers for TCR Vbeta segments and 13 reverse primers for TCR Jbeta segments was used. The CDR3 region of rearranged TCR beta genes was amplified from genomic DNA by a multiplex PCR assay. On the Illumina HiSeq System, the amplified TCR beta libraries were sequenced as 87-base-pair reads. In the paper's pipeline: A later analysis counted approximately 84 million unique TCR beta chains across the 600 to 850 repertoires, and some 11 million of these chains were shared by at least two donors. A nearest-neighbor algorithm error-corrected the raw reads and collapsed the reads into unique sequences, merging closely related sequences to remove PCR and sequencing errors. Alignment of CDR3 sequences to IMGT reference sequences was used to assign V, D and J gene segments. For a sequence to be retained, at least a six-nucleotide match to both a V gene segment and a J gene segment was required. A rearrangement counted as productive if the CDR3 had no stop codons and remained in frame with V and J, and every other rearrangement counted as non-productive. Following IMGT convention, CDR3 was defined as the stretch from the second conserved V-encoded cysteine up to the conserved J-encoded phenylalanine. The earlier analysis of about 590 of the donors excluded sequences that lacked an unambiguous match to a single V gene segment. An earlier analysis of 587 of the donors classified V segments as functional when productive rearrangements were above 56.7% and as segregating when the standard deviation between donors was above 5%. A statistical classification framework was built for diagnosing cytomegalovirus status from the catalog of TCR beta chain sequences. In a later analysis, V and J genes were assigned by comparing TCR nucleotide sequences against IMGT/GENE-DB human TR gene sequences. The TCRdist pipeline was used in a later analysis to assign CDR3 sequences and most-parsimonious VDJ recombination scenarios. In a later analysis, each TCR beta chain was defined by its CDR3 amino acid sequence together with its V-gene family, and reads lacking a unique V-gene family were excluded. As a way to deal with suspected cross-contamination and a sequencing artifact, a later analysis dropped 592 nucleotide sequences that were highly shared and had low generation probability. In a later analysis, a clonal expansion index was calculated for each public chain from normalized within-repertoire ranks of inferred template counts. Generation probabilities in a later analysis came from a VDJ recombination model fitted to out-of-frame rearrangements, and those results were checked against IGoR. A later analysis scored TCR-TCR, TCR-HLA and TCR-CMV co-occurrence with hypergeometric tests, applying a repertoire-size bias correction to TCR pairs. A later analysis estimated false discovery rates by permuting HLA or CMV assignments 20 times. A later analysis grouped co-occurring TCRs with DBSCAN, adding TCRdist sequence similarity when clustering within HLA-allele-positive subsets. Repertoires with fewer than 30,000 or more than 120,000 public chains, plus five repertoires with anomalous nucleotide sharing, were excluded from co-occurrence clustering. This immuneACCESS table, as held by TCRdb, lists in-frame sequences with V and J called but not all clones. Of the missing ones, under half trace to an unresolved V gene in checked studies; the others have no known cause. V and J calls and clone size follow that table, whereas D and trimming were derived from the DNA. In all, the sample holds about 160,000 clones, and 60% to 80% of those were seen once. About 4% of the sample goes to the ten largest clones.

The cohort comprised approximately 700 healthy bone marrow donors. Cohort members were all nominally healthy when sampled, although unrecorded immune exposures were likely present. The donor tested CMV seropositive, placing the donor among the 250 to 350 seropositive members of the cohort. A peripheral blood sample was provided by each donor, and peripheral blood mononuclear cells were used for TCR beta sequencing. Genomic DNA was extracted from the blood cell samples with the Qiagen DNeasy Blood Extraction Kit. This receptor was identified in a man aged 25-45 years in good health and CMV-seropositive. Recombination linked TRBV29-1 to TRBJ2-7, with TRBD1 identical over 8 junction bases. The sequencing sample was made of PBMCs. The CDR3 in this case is CSVESVGPGGETYEQYF. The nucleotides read TGCAGCGTTGAATCGGTGGGCCCAGGGGGCGAGACCTACGAGCAGTACTTC.